This T cell receptor beta chain came from a study of CD8+CD57+ T cells in acquired aplastic anemia. Selection for sequencing was limited to patients who had shown CD8+CD57+ cell expansion by flow cytometry. The sample holds many counts of this clonotype. Its matching antigen is unknown. This CDR3 is built from 14 residues. J gave up 7 bases and V 3 bases, and 7 bases lay outside the gene matches. Germline V gene lookup returns CDR1 SEHNR and CDR2 FQNEAQ (reference sequence). For CDR3 and TCR beta VDJ profiling, genomic DNA was the template used. TCRdb independently ran MiXCR on the reads; one entry per CDR3 protein. The profile shows just over 450,000 distinct CDR3 sequences, roughly 34% of them singletons. Study outcomes and limitations: Sharing between patients and controls was observed for around 30 CD8+ CDR3 sequences.

The chain couples TRBV7-9 to TRBJ1-2; 8 bases match TRBD1. This receptor was taken from a human donor with aplastic anemia. The material sequenced was sorted CD4+, CD8+, or CD8+CD57+ T cells (not recorded which) from PBMCs. The CDR3 loop reads CASSFPGQGFGYTF. Here the CDR3 DNA reads TGTGCCAGCAGCTTTCCCGGACAGGGTTTTGGCTACACCTTC.